This TCR beta chain was captured by sequencing in a study of Ad26.COV2.S vaccination and SARS-CoV-2 variants. Regarding treatment: some 19 received Ad26.COV2.S at low or high dose, single or two shots; 5 received placebo; per-sample allocation not given. Day 63 after the first vaccine or placebo injection was the time point for sampling. Losses at the gene ends were 3 bases for V and 2 bases for J; bases not matched to a gene: 5. The length of the CDR3 is 16 residues. Per the germline V gene, CDR1 is MDHEN and CDR2 is SYDVKM. Libraries were prepared by immunoSEQ multiplex PCR; TCRdb keeps only in-frame clonotypes and omits some of them. The data contain roughly 350,000 clones, approximately 86% of them singletons.

The rearrangement uses TRBV28 and TRBJ2-1, with 9 bases lining up with TRBD2. The clonotype was recovered from a person aged 18-65 years who received the Ad26.COV2.S COVID-19 vaccine or a placebo. The material sequenced was peripheral blood, taken in a trial of Ad26.COV2.S vaccine versus placebo. CDR3 loop: CASSLPSGITYNEQFF. The DNA for the CDR3 is TGTGCCAGCAGTTTGCCTAGCGGGATAACCTACAATGAGCAGTTCTTC.